The 26 T cell receptor beta chains below all came from one sample that was sequenced in a study of T-cell reconstitution after alpha-beta-depleted transplantation in children. The library targeted TCRbeta and was prepared with unique molecular identifiers. Via MiXCR, TCRdb re-called the PCR reads, giving one row per CDR3 protein. The repertoire holds roughly 190,000 distinct CDR3 sequences, with 13% to 15% as singletons. The specimen comprised PBMCs from the stem cell graft donor, sampled from the stem cell graft. The receptor set was obtained from a human donor who donated a stem cell graft to a child with acute lymphoblastic leukemia.

The chain is built from TRBV5-1 and TRBJ2-7; no reliable D call. Germline V gene data show CDR1 as SGHRS and CDR2 as YFSETQ. Trimming stripped 1 base from V and 1 base from J, with 9 bases between. CDR3 length: 14 residues. CDR3 DNA sequence: TGCGCCAGCAGCTTGTCCGACGGATCCTACGAGCAGTACTTC. It translates to CASSLSDGSYEQYF.

This clonotype has more than one count but fewer than ten. This chain uses TRBV25-1 with TRBJ2-4; D possibly corresponds to TRBD1 (5 bases). Germline CDR1 and CDR2: MGHDK and SYGVNS. This CDR3 has 16 residues. The ends were cut back, 5 bases at V and 1 base at J, with 15 bases in the middle. The CDR3 DNA sequence: TGTGCCAGCAGTTCCTCAGGGTCCACCGCCAAAAACATTCAGTACTTC. It translates to CASSSSGSTAKNIQYF.

Many counts were recorded for this clonotype. The chain carries TRBV5-1 and TRBJ2-7; TRBD2 matches at 13 bases. The CDR3 sequence is 15 residues long. The ends lost 6 bases at V and 5 bases at J; junction bases unmatched: 8. Germline CDR1 SGHRS, CDR2 YFSETQ. The CDR3 DNA reads as TGCGCCAGCACCCGACTAGCGGGAGGTACCCACGAGCAGTACTTC. It specifies CASTRLAGGTHEQYF. Filled out from reference TRBV5-1 and TRBJ2-7, the complete variable domain reads KAGVTQTPRYLIKTRGQQVTLSCSPISGHRSVSWYQQTPGQGLQFLFEYFSETQRNKGNFPGRFSGRQFSNSRSEMNVSTLELGDSALYLCASTRLAGGTHEQYFGPGTRLTVT.

This clonotype was seen ten or more times. The V and J genes are TRBV28 and TRBJ1-4; D gene unclear. Trimming cost V 3 bases and J 5 bases, with 10 bases left between them. In germline, CDR1 is MDHEN, CDR2 SYDVKM. The CDR3 totals 14 residues. In DNA, the CDR3 is TGTGCCAGCAGTTTGCGGCCGGAAAATGAAAAACTGTTTTTT. This encodes CASSLRPENEKLFF.

The sample holds many counts of this clonotype. The chain joins TRBV27 to TRBJ2-7; 12 bases line up with TRBD2. Losses at the gene ends were 4 bases for V and 6 bases for J; bases not matched to a gene: 7. The CDR3 is made up of 15 amino acids. The germline gives CDR1 MNHEY, CDR2 SMNVEV (reference sequence). CDR3 sequence reads: CASSYVTSGSSEQYF. The CDR3 DNA follows: TGTGCCAGCAGTTACGTGACTAGCGGGAGTAGCGAGCAGTACTTC.

This clonotype came up many times. J is TRBJ2-3 and V is TRBV6-1, with 15 bases lining up with TRBD2. Germline V gives CDR1 MNHNS, CDR2 SASEGT. The CDR3 has 18 residues. The ends lost 6 bases at V and 6 bases at J; junction bases unmatched: 13. CDR3 residues: CASRSREGTSGRRDTQYF. In DNA form, the CDR3 reads TGTGCCAGCAGATCTAGGGAAGGGACTAGCGGGAGGAGGGATACGCAGTATTTT.

This clonotype was detected many times. The CDR3 region is CASGTQTPGTEAFF. The DNA for the CDR3 is TGTGCGTCCGGGACACAAACCCCGGGCACTGAAGCTTTCTTT. The chain has TRBV12-3 or TRBV12-4 and TRBJ1-1, with D possibly being TRBD1 (6 bases). There are 14 residues in the CDR3.

This clonotype appeared many times. In DNA, the CDR3 is TGTGCCAGCAGGTTGGGGGACAGGATCGGGGGTGGCACTGAAGCTTTCTTT. As protein: CASRLGDRIGGGTEAFF. The chain employs TRBV7-8 and TRBJ1-1, with 8 bases aligning to TRBD1. CDR1 is SGHVS, CDR2 FQNEAQ, per germline. V was pared by 6 bases and J by 4 bases, with 16 bases of the junction left unmatched. The CDR3 totals 17 residues.

This clonotype has ten or more counts. V is TRBV6-1 and J is TRBJ2-1; 13 bases match TRBD2. The germline CDR1 and CDR2 sequences are MNHNS and SASEGT. V trimming: 7 bases; J trimming: 4 bases; junction bases outside the gene matches: 10. The length of the CDR3 is 17 residues. The CDR3 is CASTKAGTSGTYNEQFF. CDR3 nucleotides: TGTGCCAGCACCAAGGCCGGGACTAGCGGGACTTACAATGAGCAGTTCTTC.

This clonotype was seen many times. CDR3 residues: CASSAGLAGGNEQFF. CDR3 DNA: TGTGCCAGCAGTGCGGGACTAGCGGGGGGGAATGAGCAGTTCTTC. The genes are TRBV27 and TRBJ2-1; 16 bases line up with TRBD2. The CDR3 consists of 15 residues. Germline loops: CDR1 MNHEY, CDR2 SMNVEV (reference sequence). The V gene end was trimmed by 5 bases and the J gene end by 7 bases; junction bases not matched to a gene: 2.

This clonotype was counted at least ten times. V gene TRBV5-1 combines with J gene TRBJ2-2; D gene ambiguous. The CDR3 has 13 amino acids. V was cut by 0 bases and J by 1 base, with 1 base left in between. CDR1 SGHRS and CDR2 YFSETQ come from the germline V gene. The CDR3: CASSLGNTGELFF. The CDR3 region has the DNA TGCGCCAGCAGCTTGGGGAACACCGGGGAGCTGTTTTTT.

V is TRBV6-5 and J is TRBJ2-7, with 8 bases matching TRBD2. In germline, CDR1 is MNHEY, CDR2 SVGAGI. J was trimmed by 0 bases and V by 0 bases; bases with no gene match: 7. The CDR3 loop spans 17 amino acids. Here the CDR3 reads CASSYSVWAGGSYEQYF. In DNA, the CDR3 is TGTGCCAGCAGTTACTCTGTGTGGGCGGGAGGCTCCTACGAGCAGTACTTC.

This sequence joins TRBV20-1 and TRBJ1-1, with 9 bases aligning to TRBD1. V lost 2 bases and J lost 1; bases outside the gene matches: 8. The CDR3 contains 16 residues. Germline CDR1 reads DFQATT; CDR2 reads SNEGSKA (reference sequence). The CDR3, as DNA: TGCAGTGCTAGACCAGCCCGACAGGGGGGGAACACTGAAGCTTTCTTT. This sequence encodes CSARPARQGGNTEAFF.

This chain uses TRBV6-1 with TRBJ2-2, with 7 bases aligning to TRBD1. CDR1 and CDR2 from the germline V gene are MNHNS and SASEGT. The CDR3 is 14 residues long. V lost 6 bases to trimming and J lost 0 bases; unmatched junction nucleotides: 1. The CDR3 spells CASSGTANTGELFF. For the CDR3, the DNA is TGTGCCAGCAGCGGGACAGCGAACACCGGGGAGCTGTTTTTT.

The sample holds a few counts of this clonotype. This sequence joins TRBV14 and TRBJ1-1; maybe TRBD1 (5 bases). The germline V and J ends were trimmed by 5 bases and 3 bases, with 10 bases remaining between them. This CDR3 has 13 residues. Per the germline V gene, CDR1 is SGHDN and CDR2 is FVKESK. The CDR3 protein is CASSAQGYTEAFF. The CDR3 nucleotides are TGTGCCAGCAGCGCCCAGGGTTACACTGAAGCTTTCTTT.

As for this clonotype: A much larger clone lies a single base off, so this may be a read error. V is TRBV29-1 and J is TRBJ1-2, with D uncertain. The V gene lost 7 bases and the J gene lost 10 bases, with 7 bases spanning the gap. There are 8 residues in the CDR3. Germline V gene lookup returns CDR1 SQVTM and CDR2 ANQGSEA. CDR3 coding DNA: TGCAGCGCCTTAGTCTACACCTTC. It translates to CSALVYTF.

This clonotype has only a few counts. CDR3 residues: CSVSGTSNEQYF. CDR3 in DNA: TGCAGCGTCAGCGGGACTAGCAACGAGCAGTACTTC. The V gene is TRBV29-1, the J gene TRBJ2-7; 9 nucleotides line up with TRBD2. CDR1 SQVTM and CDR2 ANQGSEA come from the germline V gene. V lost 6 bases, J lost 5 bases, and 5 bases stayed unmatched. This CDR3 has 12 amino acids.

This clonotype has only a few counts. The rearrangement links TRBV27 to TRBJ1-1, with 8 nucleotides matching TRBD1. The germline gives CDR1 MNHEY, CDR2 SMNVEV (reference sequence). The V and J ends lost 2 bases and 6 bases, in that order; junction bases with no gene match: 11. The CDR3 runs 16 residues. The CDR3 DNA follows: TGTGCCAGCAGTTTAGGGCAGGGGGCAAAGGGCGCTGAAGCTTTCTTT. It is translated as CASSLGQGAKGAEAFF.

This clonotype was seen at least ten times. V is TRBV29-1 and J is TRBJ1-1; no clear D. The CDR3 runs to 11 residues. Germline V CDR1 and CDR2: SQVTM, ANQGSEA. The V and J ends lost 1 base and 1 base respectively, with 1 base between them. CDR3 sequence: CSVEGNTEAFF. CDR3 coding DNA: TGCAGCGTTGAAGGGAACACTGAAGCTTTCTTT.

In this sample, this clonotype turned up a few times. V gene TRBV12-3 or TRBV12-4 combines with J gene TRBJ1-6, with D perhaps TRBD1 (5 bases). Deletions cut 1 base from V and 7 bases from J, with 11 bases between. The CDR3 covers 15 residues. CDR3 in amino acids: CASSLGGTANSPLHF. The CDR3 coding sequence is TGTGCCAGCAGTTTAGGCGGGACGGCCAATTCACCCCTCCACTTT.

The chain recombines TRBV13 with TRBJ2-1; 15 bases map to TRBD2. V gave up 1 base and J gave up 2 bases; unmatched junction bases: 6. The germline V gene has CDR1 PRHDT and CDR2 FYEKMQ (reference sequence). The CDR3 is made up of 19 amino acids. The CDR3 spells CASSLDGLAGGGPYNEQFF. The CDR3 DNA reads as TGTGCCAGCAGCTTAGACGGACTAGCGGGAGGGGGCCCCTACAATGAGCAGTTCTTC.

This clonotype showed up many times. This sequence joins TRBV25-1 and TRBJ1-1; a possible D gene is TRBD1 (5 bases). In germline, CDR1 is MGHDK, CDR2 SYGVNS. V was cut by 4 bases and J by 8 bases, with 17 bases left in between. The CDR3 consists of 14 residues. CDR3 residues: CASSVSWGRAEAFF. For the CDR3, the DNA is TGTGCCAGCAGTGTCAGCTGGGGGAGGGCCGAAGCTTTCTTT.

The chain has TRBV24-1 and TRBJ2-2, with 7 bases identical to TRBD2. Germline values: CDR1 KGHDR, CDR2 SFDVKD. V shed 9 bases, J shed 5 bases, and the junction held 8 bases outside the gene matches. The CDR3 sequence is 14 residues long. The CDR3 sequence: CATVGREWTGELFF. The CDR3 bases are TGTGCCACCGTGGGGCGGGAGTGGACCGGGGAGCTGTTTTTT.

This clonotype was detected ten times or more. The CDR3, as DNA: TGCAGTGCTCCGGACAGGGCAGCGTGGAATGAGCAGTTCTTC. Amino acids: CSAPDRAAWNEQFF. The chain has TRBV20-1 and TRBJ2-1, with TRBD1 matching over 8 bases. This CDR3 spans 14 amino acids. Trimming cost V 5 bases and J 7 bases; bases outside gene matches: 10. Germline lookup yields CDR1 DFQATT and CDR2 SNEGSKA (reference sequence).

This clonotype has at least ten counts. This chain connects TRBV15 to TRBJ1-5; a weak D match, TRBD1 (5 bases). Germline-derived CDR1 and CDR2 are LNHNV and YYDKDF (reference sequence). This CDR3 has 17 amino acids. V was clipped by 1 base and J by 9 bases, with 22 bases between them. Written as DNA, the CDR3 is TGTGCCACCAGCAGAGGGGGAGGGGACCCCGCTGGCCGGCCCCAGCATTTT. Translation gives CATSRGGGDPAGRPQHF.

The sample holds many counts of this clonotype. CDR3 protein: CSATPGEGWYEQYF. CDR3 sequence (DNA): TGCAGTGCTACTCCCGGGGAGGGATGGTACGAGCAGTACTTC. The rearrangement joins TRBV20-1 to TRBJ2-7; 7 positions agree with TRBD2. This CDR3 comprises 14 residues. With V trimmed by 4 bases and J by 4 bases, 10 bases remained unmatched. Germline lookup yields CDR1 DFQATT and CDR2 SNEGSKA (reference sequence).